Listed below are T cell receptor beta chains from one sample, sequenced in a study of cytotoxic CD8 clonotypes in ibrutinib-treated CLL. The protocol was immunoSEQ multiplex PCR, while the TCRdb copy is restricted to in-frame clones and leaves out a portion. The sample includes about 32,000 clones, about 64% seen only once; the top ten take over 15%. The starting material was PBMCs, obtained at disease progression, from a patient treated with ibrutinib. These receptors were collected from a human donor with chronic lymphocytic leukemia. Both conserved end residues are part of each CDR3. Each record gives: clone size, V gene, CDR3 protein. Size is stated for part of the rows, as once, few or many counts, or as a class when the clone is expanded.

>few|TRBV2
CASTSGQGRYGYTF
>few|TRBV2
CASTYGNTEAFF
>few|TRBV5-1
CASRPPYGGEQFF
>-|TRBV2
CASADQQGSTNYGYTF
>few|TRBV5-1
CASSRGGGGAGNEQFF
>-|TRBV27
CASSLRASGAGTQYF
>-|TRBV6-5
CASSYSRGAEQYF
>-|TRBV6-5
CASRKGQGSSYEQYF
>once|TRBV2
CASRTGDNEQFF
>-|TRBV19
CASSTGVNYGYTF
>-|TRBV28
CASTRTGIFYEQFF
>many|TRBV7-9
CASSPAVEEQYF
>-|TRBV6-1
CASGGFAYEQYF
>-|TRBV29-1
CSGLQGAGVQETQYF
>-|TRBV4-2
CASSQDPGVYEQYF
>-|TRBV10-1
CASSESNRDERHEQFF